This entry lists 24 T cell receptor beta chains sequenced from one sample in a study of cytomegalovirus exposure and HLA in healthy donors. Using immunoSEQ multiplex PCR, the repertoire was profiled, and TCRdb retains in-frame clones only, with some absent. The sample has 150,000 to 180,000 clones; 85% to 90% are singletons. Sequenced: PBMCs. The source of these receptors is a human donor in good health.

The chain is built from TRBV29-1 and TRBJ2-7; 7 bases align to TRBD1. Germline CDR1 reads SQVTM; CDR2 reads ANQGSEA. The CDR3 contains 14 residues. After removal of 4 bases from V and 0 bases from J, the junction contained 6 bases not matched to a gene. The CDR3 bases are TGCAGCGTTGCCCGGGACAGAAGCTCCTACGAGCAGTACTTC. Its translation is CSVARDRSSYEQYF.

The chain combines TRBV19 with TRBJ1-2; D possibly corresponds to TRBD1 (6 bases). Between the trimmed V and J ends, which lost 1 base and 4 bases, there was a span of 13 bases. The CDR3 has 15 residues. Germline V gene sequence: CDR1 LNHDA, CDR2 SQIVND (reference sequence). The CDR3: CASSIGTQGAYGYTF. Here the CDR3 DNA reads TGTGCCAGTAGTATAGGAACACAGGGCGCCTATGGCTACACCTTC.

The chain links TRBV7-8 to TRBJ1-3; no reliable D call. Germline-derived CDR1 and CDR2 are SGHVS and FQNEAQ. Between the trimmed V and J ends, which lost 4 bases and 1 base, there was a span of 8 bases. The CDR3 spans 14 residues. The CDR3 reads CASSYDLSGNTIYF. The CDR3 DNA sequence: TGTGCCAGCAGCTATGACTTATCTGGAAACACCATATATTTT.

Concerning this clone itself: The germline gene is not matched at one end of the junction; a read error may be the cause. The gene calls are TRBV7-3 and TRBJ1-1; the match to TRBD1 covers 7 bases. The CDR3 is made up of 14 amino acids. The germline CDR1 and CDR2 sequences are SGHTA and FQGTGA. The CDR3 bases are TGTGCCAGCAGCTCCATGGGACAGAACTCTGAAGCTTTCTTT. Protein: CASSSMGQNSEAFF.

The gene calls are TRBV15 and TRBJ2-1, with 13 bases aligning to TRBD2. The CDR3 covers 16 residues. The V gene's germline CDR1 is LNHNV and CDR2 YYDKDF (reference sequence). The trim removed 5 bases at V and 4 bases at J, leaving 5 bases unmatched. The CDR3 loop reads CATSARTSGGYNEQFF. In DNA, the CDR3 is TGTGCCACCAGCGCCCGGACTAGCGGGGGTTACAATGAGCAGTTCTTC.

This rearrangement joins TRBV2 to TRBJ2-3; 10 nucleotides match TRBD2. This CDR3 comprises 14 residues. J lost 1 base, V lost 8 bases, and 3 bases had no gene match. The V gene's germline CDR1 is SNHLY and CDR2 FYNNEI. The CDR3 region is CASLLAGGTDTQYF. CDR3 sequence (DNA): TGTGCCAGCCTTCTAGCGGGAGGCACAGATACGCAGTATTTT.

The chain couples TRBV4-3 to TRBJ2-1; maybe TRBD1 (5 bases). Trimming stripped 4 bases from V and 7 bases from J, with 11 bases between. Germline lookup yields CDR1 LGHNA and CDR2 YSLEER. The CDR3 is 13 amino acids. The CDR3 nucleotides read TGCGCCAGCAGCCGGGGCCTCAGGAATGAGCAGTTCTTC. Translated: CASSRGLRNEQFF.

As regards this clone: The same CDR3 arises from other DNA sequences in this sample as well. This rearrangement joins TRBV11-2 to TRBJ1-2; 10 bases align to TRBD1. Germline CDR1 and CDR2: SGHAT and FQNNGV. The V gene end was trimmed by 5 bases and the J gene end by 1 base; junction bases not matched to a gene: 1. CDR3 size: 14 residues. CDR3 sequence (DNA): TGTGCCAGCAGCCGGGACAGGGGTAACTATGGCTACACCTTC. It translates to CASSRDRGNYGYTF.

This clone was seen only once. V and J are TRBV7-2 and TRBJ1-2; 8 bases map to TRBD1. V shed 5 bases and J 4 bases; nucleotides not matched to a gene: 6. This CDR3 spans 14 amino acids. Germline V gene data show CDR1 as SGHTA and CDR2 as FQGNSA. CDR3 sequence (DNA): TGTGCCAGCAGCCTCGGACAGGGCCTCTATGGCTACACCTTC. Translation gives CASSLGQGLYGYTF.

Regarding this clone: Other DNA sequences within the sample encode an identical CDR3. The chain recombines TRBV9 with TRBJ2-3, with D possibly being TRBD2 (6 bases). CDR1 is SGDLS and CDR2 is YYNGEE in the germline V gene. The CDR3 is made up of 15 amino acids. Between the trimmed V and J ends, which lost 0 bases and 1 base, there was a span of 9 bases. CDR3 DNA sequence: TGTGCCAGCAGCGTAGTATCGGGGGGCACAGATACGCAGTATTTT. The encoded protein is CASSVVSGGTDTQYF.

The rearrangement joins TRBV19 to TRBJ1-2, with a weak D call TRBD1 (5 bases). The CDR3 totals 13 residues. Trimming stripped 7 bases from V and 4 bases from J, with 13 bases between. Germline V gives CDR1 LNHDA, CDR2 SQIVND (reference sequence). Written as DNA, the CDR3 is TGTGCCAGTACTTCAGGGAAACGCTATGGCTACACCTTC. It is translated as CASTSGKRYGYTF.

In this sample, this clone turned up once. This chain uses TRBV15 with TRBJ1-1, with D possibly TRBD1 on 5 matching bases. The CDR3 sequence is 14 residues long. Germline CDR1 LNHNV, CDR2 YYDKDF (reference sequence). Between the trimmed V and J ends, which lost 8 bases and 0 bases, there was a span of 13 bases. The CDR3 is CATARGDVNTEAFF. The CDR3 nucleotides read TGTGCCACCGCTCGGGGGGACGTGAACACTGAAGCTTTCTTT.

CDR3 loop: CAISVQGTNTEAFF. The CDR3 DNA reads TGTGCCATCAGTGTTCAGGGGACGAACACTGAAGCTTTCTTT. This rearrangement joins TRBV10-3 to TRBJ1-1; D is possibly TRBD1 (6 bases). Between the trimmed V and J ends, which lost 4 bases and 1 base, there was a span of 10 bases. This CDR3 has 14 amino acids. CDR1 ENHRY and CDR2 SYGVKD come from the germline V gene.

This chain connects TRBV6-6 to TRBJ1-3; 7 bases line up with TRBD1. V was pared by 6 bases and J by 0 bases, with 2 bases of the junction left unmatched. This CDR3 contains 14 residues. The germline V gene has CDR1 MNHNY and CDR2 SVGAGI (reference sequence). The CDR3 loop is CASSGTVSGNTIYF. The CDR3 DNA reads TGTGCCAGCAGCGGGACAGTCTCTGGAAACACCATATATTTT.

This clone has only a few counts. The chain recombines TRBV5-4 with TRBJ1-2; D may be TRBD1 (5 bases). Germline V gene lookup returns CDR1 SGHNT and CDR2 YYREEE (reference sequence). The CDR3 spans 14 residues. Trimming left V 4 bases short and J 3 bases short, with 13 bases between. DNA for the CDR3: TGTGCCAGCAGCCCGGGGGGGACGGACTATGGCTACACCTTC. Encoded protein: CASSPGGTDYGYTF.

This clone was seen only a few times. The chain couples TRBV6-1 to TRBJ1-2; no reliable D call. CDR3 length: 18 residues. Germline values: CDR1 MNHNS, CDR2 SASEGT. With 3 bases removed from V and 1 base from J, the gap between germline ends came to 21 bases. The CDR3 DNA follows: TGTGCCAGCAGTGAGAATCTGAGGCTCCCGATCCTTAACTATGGCTACACCTTC. This sequence encodes CASSENLRLPILNYGYTF.

This chain connects TRBV7-9 to TRBJ1-1, with D possibly TRBD1 on 6 matching bases. V was clipped by 0 bases and J by 1 base, with 12 bases between them. Germline loops: CDR1 SEHNR, CDR2 FQNEAQ (reference sequence). The CDR3 has 16 residues. The CDR3 region is CASSLATGRTNTEAFF. In nucleotides, the CDR3 is TGTGCCAGCAGCTTAGCTACAGGGCGAACGAACACTGAAGCTTTCTTT.

The chain is built from TRBV5-1 and TRBJ1-1; D is unclear. Germline V lookup: CDR1 SGHRS, CDR2 YFSETQ. CDR3 length: 14 amino acids. Trimming cost V 3 bases and J 1 base, with 10 bases left between them. The DNA of the CDR3 is TGCGCCAGCAGCTCACAAGGCGGGAACACTGAAGCTTTCTTT. Residues: CASSSQGGNTEAFF.

V and J are TRBV7-2 and TRBJ1-3; no clear D. Germline V lookup: CDR1 SGHTA, CDR2 FQGNSA. The V and J ends lost 3 bases and 0 bases respectively, with 12 bases between them. This CDR3 spans 16 amino acids. As DNA, the CDR3 is TGTGCCAGCAGCTTCCCAGGATTTTACTCTGGAAACACCATATATTTT. Protein: CASSFPGFYSGNTIYF.

The chain recombines TRBV7-3 with TRBJ2-7; D is possibly TRBD2 (6 bases). Germline V CDR1 and CDR2: SGHTA, FQGTGA. V was trimmed by 1 base and J by 0 bases, leaving 10 bases between them. This CDR3 is built from 15 residues. CDR3 sequence (DNA): TGTGCCAGCAGCTTAAACGGGGGTAGCTCCTACGAGCAGTACTTC. Translating gives CASSLNGGSSYEQYF.

The CDR3 region has the DNA TGTGCCAGCAGTAGCACCGGGACAGTGAACACCGGGGAGCTGTTTTTT. It codes for CASSSTGTVNTGELFF. The gene calls are TRBV28 and TRBJ2-2, with 7 bases matching TRBD1. Germline assignment: CDR1 MDHEN and CDR2 SYDVKM. V lost 5 bases, J lost 1 base, and 7 bases stayed unmatched. The CDR3 is 16 residues long.

The CDR3 nucleotides are TGTGCCAGCAGACCAAACAGGGGCACTGAAGCTTTCTTT. It codes for CASRPNRGTEAFF. The chain has TRBV6-5 and TRBJ1-1, with TRBD1 matching over 7 bases. Losses at the gene ends were 6 bases for V and 4 bases for J; bases not matched to a gene: 5. Germline-derived CDR1 and CDR2 are MNHEY and SVGAGI. The CDR3 covers 13 residues.

The chain employs TRBV28 and TRBJ1-2; D gene unclear. From germline, CDR1 is MDHEN and CDR2 SYDVKM. Trimming left V 3 bases short and J 1 base short, with 9 bases between. The CDR3 consists of 14 residues. The CDR3 region has the DNA TGTGCCAGCAGTTTTGACTTAGTTAACTATGGCTACACCTTC. The encoded protein is CASSFDLVNYGYTF.

The table lists this clone with a few counts. The chain carries TRBV7-3 and TRBJ2-3; D is possibly TRBD2 (6 bases). Germline V gives CDR1 SGHTA, CDR2 FQGTGA. V lost 5 bases, J lost 7 bases, and 28 bases lay in between. This CDR3 has 18 residues. The chain's CDR3 is CASSPGNDRPGALNTQYF. The CDR3, as DNA: TGTGCCAGCAGCCCTGGAAATGATCGTCCGGGAGCTCTAAATACGCAGTATTTT.